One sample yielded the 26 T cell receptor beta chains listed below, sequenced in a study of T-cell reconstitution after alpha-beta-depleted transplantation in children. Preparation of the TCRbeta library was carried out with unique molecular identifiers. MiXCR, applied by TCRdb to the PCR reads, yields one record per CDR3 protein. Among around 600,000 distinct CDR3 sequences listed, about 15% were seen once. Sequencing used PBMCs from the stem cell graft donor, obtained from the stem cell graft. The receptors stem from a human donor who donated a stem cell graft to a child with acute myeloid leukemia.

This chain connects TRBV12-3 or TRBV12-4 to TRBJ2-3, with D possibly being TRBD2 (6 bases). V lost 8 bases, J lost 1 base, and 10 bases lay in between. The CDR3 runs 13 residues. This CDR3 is CASCRRGTDTQYF. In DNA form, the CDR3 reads TGTGCCAGCTGCCGGAGGGGCACAGATACGCAGTATTTT.

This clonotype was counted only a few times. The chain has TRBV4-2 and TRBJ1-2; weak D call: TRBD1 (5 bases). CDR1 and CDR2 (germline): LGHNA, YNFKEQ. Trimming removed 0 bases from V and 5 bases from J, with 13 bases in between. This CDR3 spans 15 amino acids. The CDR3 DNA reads TGTGCCAGCAGCCAAGATCTGGGGGGACCTTATGGCTACACCTTC. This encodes CASSQDLGGPYGYTF.

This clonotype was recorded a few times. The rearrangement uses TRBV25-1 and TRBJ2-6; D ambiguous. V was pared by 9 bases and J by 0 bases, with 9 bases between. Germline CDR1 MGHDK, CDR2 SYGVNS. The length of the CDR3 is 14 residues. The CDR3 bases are TGTGCCAGTAATGGGGTCTCTGGGGCCAACGTCCTGACTTTC. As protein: CASNGVSGANVLTF.

CDR3 DNA sequence: TGTGCCAGCAGTTTTTGGCAGATCACAGATACGCAGTATTTT. As protein: CASSFWQITDTQYF. The chain recombines TRBV12-3 or TRBV12-4 with TRBJ2-3; no firm D call. Trimming shortened V by 3 bases and J by 2 bases, and 9 bases separated the two germline ends. The CDR3 runs to 14 residues.

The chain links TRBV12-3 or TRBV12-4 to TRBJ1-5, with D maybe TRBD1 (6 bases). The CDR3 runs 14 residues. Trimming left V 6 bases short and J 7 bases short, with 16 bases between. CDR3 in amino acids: CASSPGVKDQPQHF. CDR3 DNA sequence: TGTGCCAGCAGCCCAGGGGTAAAGGACCAGCCCCAGCATTTT.

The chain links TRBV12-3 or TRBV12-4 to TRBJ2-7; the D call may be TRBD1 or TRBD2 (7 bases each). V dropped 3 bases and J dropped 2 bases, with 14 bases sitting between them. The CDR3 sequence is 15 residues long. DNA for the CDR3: TGTGCCAGCAGTTTTGAACAGGGGACTACCTACGAGCAGTACGTC. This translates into CASSFEQGTTYEQYV.

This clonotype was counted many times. As DNA, the CDR3 is TGCAGTGCTAGAGACGGGCCTTATAGCAATCAGCCCCAGCATTTT. Translating gives CSARDGPYSNQPQHF. The chain recombines TRBV20-1 with TRBJ1-5; D uncertain. Trimming removed 0 bases from V and 0 bases from J, with 9 bases in between. The CDR3 sequence is 15 residues long. CDR1 and CDR2 from the germline V gene are DFQATT and SNEGSKA (reference sequence).

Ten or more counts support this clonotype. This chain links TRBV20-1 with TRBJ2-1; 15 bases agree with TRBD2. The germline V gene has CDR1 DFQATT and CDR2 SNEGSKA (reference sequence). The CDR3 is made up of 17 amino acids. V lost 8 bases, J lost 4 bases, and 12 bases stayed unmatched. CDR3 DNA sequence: TGCAGTCGAGGACTAGCGGGGGGGCCATCGGGATACAATGAGCAGTTCTTC. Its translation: CSRGLAGGPSGYNEQFF.

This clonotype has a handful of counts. CDR3 DNA: TGCAGTGCCGAACACGGGGTTTATGATGGTGAAGCTTTCTTT. Residues: CSAEHGVYDGEAFF. The chain recombines TRBV20-1 with TRBJ1-1; D not resolved. V lost 6 bases to trimming and J lost 7 bases, with 21 bases between them. CDR3 size: 14 residues. In germline, CDR1 is DFQATT, CDR2 SNEGSKA (reference sequence).

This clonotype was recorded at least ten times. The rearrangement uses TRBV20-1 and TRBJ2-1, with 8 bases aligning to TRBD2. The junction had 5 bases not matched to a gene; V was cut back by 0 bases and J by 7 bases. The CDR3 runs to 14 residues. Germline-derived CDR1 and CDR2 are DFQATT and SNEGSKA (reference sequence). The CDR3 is CSAREGRGVNEQFF. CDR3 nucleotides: TGCAGTGCTAGAGAGGGGCGGGGGGTGAATGAGCAGTTCTTC.

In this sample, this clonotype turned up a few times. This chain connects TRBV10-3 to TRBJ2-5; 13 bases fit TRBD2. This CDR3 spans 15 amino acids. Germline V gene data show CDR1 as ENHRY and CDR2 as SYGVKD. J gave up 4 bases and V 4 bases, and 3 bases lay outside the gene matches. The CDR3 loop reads CAISGGLAGVETQYF. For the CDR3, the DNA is TGTGCCATCAGTGGAGGACTAGCGGGGGTAGAGACCCAGTACTTC.

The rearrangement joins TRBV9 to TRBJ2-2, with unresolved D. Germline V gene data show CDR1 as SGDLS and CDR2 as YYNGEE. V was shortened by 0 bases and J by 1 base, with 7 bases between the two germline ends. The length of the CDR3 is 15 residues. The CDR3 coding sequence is TGTGCCAGCAGCGTAGAGCTGCTGAACACCGGGGAGCTGTTTTTT. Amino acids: CASSVELLNTGELFF.

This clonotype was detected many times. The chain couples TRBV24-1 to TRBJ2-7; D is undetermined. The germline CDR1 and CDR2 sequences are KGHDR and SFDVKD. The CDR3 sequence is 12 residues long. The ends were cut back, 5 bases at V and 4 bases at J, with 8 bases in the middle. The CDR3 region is CATSGTRYEQYF. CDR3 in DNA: TGTGCCACCAGTGGAACGAGGTACGAGCAGTACTTC.

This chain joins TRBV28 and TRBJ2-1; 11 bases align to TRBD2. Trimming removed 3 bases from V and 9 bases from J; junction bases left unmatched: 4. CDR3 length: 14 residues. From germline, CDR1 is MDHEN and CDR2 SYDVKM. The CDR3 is CASSFSGGASEQFF. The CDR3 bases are TGTGCCAGCAGTTTTAGCGGGGGGGCTAGTGAGCAGTTCTTC.

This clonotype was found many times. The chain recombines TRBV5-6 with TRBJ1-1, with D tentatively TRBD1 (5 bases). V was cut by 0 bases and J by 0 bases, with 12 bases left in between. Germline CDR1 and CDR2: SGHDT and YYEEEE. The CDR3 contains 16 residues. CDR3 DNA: TGTGCCAGCAGCTTGGCGCTAGGGGAAGTGAACACTGAAGCTTTCTTT. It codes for CASSLALGEVNTEAFF.

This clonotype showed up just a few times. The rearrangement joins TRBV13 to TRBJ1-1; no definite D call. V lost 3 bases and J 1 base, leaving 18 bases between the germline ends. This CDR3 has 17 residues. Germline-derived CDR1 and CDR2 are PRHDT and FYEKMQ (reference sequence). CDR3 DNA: TGTGCCAGCAGCTTCCCCCCCGGGTGGGGAAGGAACACTGAAGCTTTCTTT. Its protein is CASSFPPGWGRNTEAFF.

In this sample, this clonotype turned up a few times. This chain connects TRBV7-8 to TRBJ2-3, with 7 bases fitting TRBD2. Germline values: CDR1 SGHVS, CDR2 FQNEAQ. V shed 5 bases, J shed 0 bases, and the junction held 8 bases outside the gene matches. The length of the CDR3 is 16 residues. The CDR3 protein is CASSPQAGWSTDTQYF. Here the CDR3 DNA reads TGTGCCAGCAGCCCCCAAGCGGGGTGGAGCACAGATACGCAGTATTTT.

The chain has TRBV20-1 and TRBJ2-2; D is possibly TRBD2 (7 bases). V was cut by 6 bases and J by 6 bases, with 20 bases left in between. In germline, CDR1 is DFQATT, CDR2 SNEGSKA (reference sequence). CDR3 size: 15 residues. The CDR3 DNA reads TGCAGTGCCCCAGGGCGGGGGCCCGGTGCCGGGGAGCTGTTTTTT. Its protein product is CSAPGRGPGAGELFF.

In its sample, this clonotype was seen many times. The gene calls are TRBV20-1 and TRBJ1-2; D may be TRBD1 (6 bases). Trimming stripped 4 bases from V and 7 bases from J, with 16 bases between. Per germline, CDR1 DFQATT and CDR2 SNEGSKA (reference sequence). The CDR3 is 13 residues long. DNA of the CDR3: TGCAGTGCTATTACCGGGGGCGACGTTGGCTACACCTTC. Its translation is CSAITGGDVGYTF.

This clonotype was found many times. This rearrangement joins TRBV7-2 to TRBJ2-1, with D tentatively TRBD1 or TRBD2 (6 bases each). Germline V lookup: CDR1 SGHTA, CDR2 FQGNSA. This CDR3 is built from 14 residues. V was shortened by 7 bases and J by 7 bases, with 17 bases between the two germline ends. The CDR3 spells CASTKPPGANEQFF. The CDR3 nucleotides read TGTGCCAGCACAAAGCCTCCGGGGGCGAATGAGCAGTTCTTC.

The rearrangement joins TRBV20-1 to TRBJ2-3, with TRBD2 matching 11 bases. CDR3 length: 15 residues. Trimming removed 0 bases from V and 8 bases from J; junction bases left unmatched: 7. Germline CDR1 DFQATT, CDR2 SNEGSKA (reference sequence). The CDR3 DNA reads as TGCAGTGCTAGAGATGAAGTAGCGGGGGGGCCTACGCAGTATTTT. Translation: CSARDEVAGGPTQYF.

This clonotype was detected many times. CDR3 sequence reads: CASSYSGRDSETQYF. The CDR3, as DNA: TGTGCCAGCAGTTACTCCGGCCGGGACTCCGAGACCCAGTACTTC. This chain links TRBV6-5 with TRBJ2-5; TRBD2 is a possible D gene (6 bases). Deletions cut 0 bases from V and 5 bases from J, with 13 bases between. The CDR3 runs to 15 residues. CDR1 and CDR2 (germline): MNHEY, SVGAGI.

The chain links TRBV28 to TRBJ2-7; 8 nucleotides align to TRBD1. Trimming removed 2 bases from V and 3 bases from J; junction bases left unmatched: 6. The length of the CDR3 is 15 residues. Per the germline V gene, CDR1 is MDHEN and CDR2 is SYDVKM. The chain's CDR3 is CASSLRAGGFYEQYV. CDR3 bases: TGTGCCAGCAGTTTACGGGCAGGGGGCTTCTACGAGCAGTACGTC.

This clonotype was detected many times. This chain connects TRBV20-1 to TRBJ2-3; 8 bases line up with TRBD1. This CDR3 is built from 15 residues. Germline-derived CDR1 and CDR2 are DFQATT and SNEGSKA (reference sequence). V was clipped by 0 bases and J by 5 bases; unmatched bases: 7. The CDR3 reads CSARDAGQGIDTQYF. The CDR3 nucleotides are TGCAGTGCTAGAGATGCCGGACAGGGAATAGATACGCAGTATTTT.

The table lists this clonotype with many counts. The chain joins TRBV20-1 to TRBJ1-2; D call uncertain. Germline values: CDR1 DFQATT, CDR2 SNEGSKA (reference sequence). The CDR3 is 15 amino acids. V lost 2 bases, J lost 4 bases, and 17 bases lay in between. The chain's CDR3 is CSARSGSPLLYGYTF. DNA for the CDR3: TGCAGTGCTAGATCGGGCAGCCCCCTACTCTATGGCTACACCTTC.

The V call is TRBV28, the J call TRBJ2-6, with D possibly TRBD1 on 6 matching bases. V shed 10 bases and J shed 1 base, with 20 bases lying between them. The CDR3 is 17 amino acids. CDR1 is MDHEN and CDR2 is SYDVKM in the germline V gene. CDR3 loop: CAIHSGESMSGANVLTF. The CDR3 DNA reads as TGTGCCATCCACTCAGGGGAATCGATGTCTGGGGCCAACGTCCTGACTTTC.